This T cell receptor beta chain stems from a study of post-analysis software for immune sequencing data. Libraries were made from TCR beta cDNA, and they carried unique molecular identifiers. TCRdb processed the PCR reads anew with MiXCR; each CDR3 protein has one entry. The sample records 650,000 to 850,000 distinct CDR3 sequences, around 50% being singletons. Points from the study as a whole: There were about five TRBV segments more frequent in patients than controls, and TRBV5-6, TRBV5-1 and TRBV20-1 were among them.

CDR3 length equals 15 residues. Germline V gives CDR1 SGHVS, CDR2 FQNEAQ. V dropped 0 bases and J dropped 4 bases, with 12 bases sitting between them. Regarding this clonotype: The antigen is unknown.

The receptor's source is a girl under 18 with multiple sclerosis. V is TRBV7-8 and J is TRBJ2-5, with D possibly matching TRBD2 (6 bases). The specimen was blood. The CDR3 bases are TGTGCCAGCAGCTTAGCCCTCTCCGGGGGAGAGACCCAGTACTTC. Its translation: CASSLALSGGETQYF.